Listed below are T cell receptor beta chains from one sample, sequenced in a study of cytomegalovirus exposure and HLA in healthy donors. The protocol was immunoSEQ multiplex PCR, while the TCRdb copy is restricted to in-frame clones and leaves out a portion. The data hold approximately 140,000 clones, with 50% to 75% observed a single time. The source material was PBMCs. The receptors here all came from a woman in her sixties in good health and CMV-seropositive. Both conserved end residues are part of each CDR3. The order of the fields is CDR3 DNA, CDR3 protein, V gene, J gene, D gene, clone size. A D gene is named only where the DNA matches it firmly. Some rows have no size entry. The others give once, few or many, or a class for an expanded clone.

TGTGCCAGCAGTTACGGGCATCGGCAGCCCCAGCATTTT	CASSYGHRQPQHF	TRBV6-5	TRBJ1-5	-	-
TGCGCCAGCAGCTTGGCGAGACTAGCGGGAAGCACAGATACGCAGTATTTT	CASSLARLAGSTDTQYF	TRBV5-1	TRBJ2-3	TRBD2	once
TGCGCCAGCAGCCATACAGGGGGCGCAGGGGAGCAGTACTTC	CASSHTGGAGEQYF	TRBV4-3	TRBJ2-7	TRBD1	-
TGTGCCAGCAGCCCCGGTGGGGCGGGAGCAAAGTTCTTC	CASSPGGAGAKFF	TRBV7-2	TRBJ2-1	TRBD2	-
TGTGCCAGCAGCTTATTTAGCGGGAGCTACGAGCAGTACTTC	CASSLFSGSYEQYF	TRBV7-2	TRBJ2-7	TRBD2	-
TGTGCCAGCTCCCCAAGCCGGGACAGGGTAACCGGGGAGCTGTTTTTT	CASSPSRDRVTGELFF	TRBV25-1	TRBJ2-2	TRBD1	-
TGTGCCAGCACTCAGGGACTAGCGGGTTCTGGGAGCACAGATACGCAGTATTTT	CASTQGLAGSGSTDTQYF	TRBV11-2	TRBJ2-3	TRBD2	-
TGTGCCAGCAGCTTCTTGGGAGGGCCGGACACCGGGGAGCTGTTTTTT	CASSFLGGPDTGELFF	TRBV7-9	TRBJ2-2	TRBD2	-
TGTGCCAGCAGAACCCTGACTAAAGAGACCCAGTACTTC	CASRTLTKETQYF	TRBV6-6	TRBJ2-5	-	-
TGTGCCAGCAGCTTAGCCCCGACCCGACCAGGGGAGCAGTACTTC	CASSLAPTRPGEQYF	TRBV13	TRBJ2-7	-	-